This TCR beta chain appears in the sequencing data of a study of shared clonotypes between healthy human individuals (dated by TCRdb to the early 2020s). For the study in its entirety: The cohort included a few men and a couple of women between 18 and 49 years of age. Per donor, leukapheresis produced somewhere between about 0.9 and 10 billion PBMCs. To increase sequencing depth and limit assay-specific biases, TCR repertoire library preparation and sequencing were carried out by different laboratories using diverse techniques. For each donor, CD4 naive and CD4 memory were each given three plates, CD8 naive was given two plates, and CD8 memory was given one plate. Blood TCR repertoires of five healthy adults were deeply sequenced to estimate repertoire size and the extent of clonotype sharing between individuals.

TCR CDR3 regions were amplified from genomic DNA by multiplex PCR using the deep immunoSEQ assay. For each cell subset, the extracted genomic DNA was distributed evenly across all wells of several immunoSEQ 96-well plates, and each plate served as one replicate. Each replicate PCR for sorted subsets received roughly 0.2 ug genomic DNA, equal to roughly 29,000 T cell genomes. Purified libraries were measured with a Qubit 3.0 fluorometer, size-checked on a Bioanalyzer 2100, and measured again with the KAPA Library Quantification kit. A separate single-read 150-cycle Illumina NextSeq 550 flow cell was used to sequence each immunoSEQ 96-well plate. As for the original processing: Because the immunoSEQ output held only junctional sequences and lacked quality scores, the filtering could not match the filtering applied to full-length reads. Sequences were annotated with PyIR, a Python wrapper for IgBLAST v1.9, and V/J genes and CDR3 were assigned using IMGT germline references. Reads with weak V/J assignments (E-value above 1e-6), missing CDR3, stop codons, out-of-frame junctions, or ambiguous translated residues were removed. A V3J clonotype was defined by an identical inferred V gene, J gene, and CDR3 amino acid sequence. To compute the percentage overlap between repertoires, the number of shared unique clonotypes was divided by the size of the smaller repertoire. Three approaches were used to assess repertoire richness: RTK rarefaction, the Chao1 estimator, and Recon v2.1 estimates of unobserved clonotypes. Generation probabilities were computed with OLGA for all TCRbeta clonotypes obtained by the gDNA method from a handful of donors. In its TCRdb copy, this immuneACCESS table keeps in-frame sequences only and misses some clones. Where compared with another copy, unresolved V genes explain less than half of these, and the others have no known cause. V, J and clone size were drawn from that table, and D and trimming were deduced from the DNA. This sample holds about 1.1 million clones; 70% to 80% were observed only once. 0.61% of the sample lies in the top ten.

Study-wide conclusions, independent of this receptor: Sampling was limited to blood, and TCR repertoires in tissue likely differ from TCR repertoires in blood. Rarefaction of sorted-subset datasets indicated incomplete sequencing despite the large sequencing depth. About 4.5% of naive CD4, 3.5% of naive CD8, around 2.3% of memory CD4, and 0.4% of memory CD8 clonotypes were shared across four donors. Because the study included a small number of donors, the genetic and exposure-history diversity represented was limited. Higher generation probabilities were observed for clonotypes shared by all four sorted-subset donors than for non-shared clonotypes. Pairwise subsampling led to the expectation that sequencing depth would affect the degree of clonotype sharing among donors. Naive subsets generally had larger estimated clonotype richness than memory subsets.

The CDR3 runs 14 residues from the cysteine to the phenylalanine. Solely the CDR3 DNA is kept, with 42 bases framed from the first base. Trimming removed 6 bases from V and 5 bases from J; the gene matches leave 8 bases unexplained. From a lookup of the germline V gene, CDR1 and CDR2 are MDHEN and SYDVKM. This clone has just a few counts. This receptor's antigen is unknown. No base quality values were provided; no much bigger clone lies one nucleotide off. The donors were healthy, HIV-negative adults who had no recently reported acute infections or vaccinations. Only Caucasian adults living in Nashville, Tennessee, USA were represented among the donors. CD4+ T cells were enriched by magnetic negative selection, after which naive cells were positively selected on CD45RA and the negative fraction was taken as the memory subset. Blood was obtained by leukapheresis, after which PBMCs were separated by Ficoll-Histopaque density gradient centrifugation and cryopreserved in liquid nitrogen vapor phase. Purity and quantity of every magnetically sorted T cell population were checked by analytical flow cytometry. From each sorted fraction, genomic DNA was isolated and quantified by UV absorbance on a Nanodrop 2000c.

Recombination joined TRBV28 with TRBJ1-1; TRBD1 agrees with 8 junctional bases. Sequenced: memory CD4+ T cells from PBMCs. The meaning of the sample's cell subset or site label: CD45RA-negative fraction. This sequence was found in a man aged 18 to 30 in good health. Some clones in this sample may be carry-over from other donors' samples. The nucleotide sequence is TGTGCCAGCAGCCCTCAGGGGGCAGGGACTGAAGCTTTCTTT. This is translated as CASSPQGAGTEAFF.